This T cell receptor beta chain was found in a study of cytomegalovirus exposure and HLA in healthy donors. Study-level background: Most donors, roughly 82% of more than 300 genotyped, fell in the Caucasian-associated ancestry cluster.

The length of the CDR3 is 13 residues. The germline V gene encodes CDR1 SGHTA and CDR2 FQGNSA. Trimming at V came to 3 bases and at J to 4 bases, leaving 3 bases not matched to a gene. As regards this clone: Its antigen is unidentified.

With 60 Vbeta and 13 Jbeta primers, the PCR was carried out. The data were produced by immunoSEQ multiplex PCR, yet TCRdb's version contains in-frame clones alone and is incomplete. This repertoire shows some 120,000 clones, roughly 70% found once; its top ten account for just under 3%. General study points: Presence/absence analyses rested on an assumption that sequencing depth was roughly uniform across donors. Follow-up analysis later connected one missense variant in DCLRE1C with trimming of TCR beta V- and J-genes.

The chain couples TRBV7-2 to TRBJ2-7, with 7 bases identical to TRBD1. The sequencing input was PBMCs. The clonotype comes from a woman between 40 and 50 years old in good health and CMV-seropositive. The CDR3 DNA follows: TGTGCCAGCAGCTTCTACAGGGGATACGAGCAGTACTTC. It is translated as CASSFYRGYEQYF.